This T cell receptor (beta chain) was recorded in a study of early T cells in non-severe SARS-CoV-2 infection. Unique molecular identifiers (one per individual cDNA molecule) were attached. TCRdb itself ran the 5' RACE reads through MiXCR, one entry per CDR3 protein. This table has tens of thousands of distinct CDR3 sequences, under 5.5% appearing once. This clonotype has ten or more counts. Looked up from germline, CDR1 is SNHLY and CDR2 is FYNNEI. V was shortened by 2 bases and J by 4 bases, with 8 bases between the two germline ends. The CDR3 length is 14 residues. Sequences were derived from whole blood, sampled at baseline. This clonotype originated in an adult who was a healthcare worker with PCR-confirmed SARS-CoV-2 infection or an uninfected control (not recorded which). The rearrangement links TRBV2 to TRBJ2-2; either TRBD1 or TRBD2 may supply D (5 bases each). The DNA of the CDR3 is TGTGCCAGCAGTGAAAGGGACGCCACCGGGGAGCTGTTTTTT. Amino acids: CASSERDATGELFF.